The next 14 T cell receptor beta chains were all read from a single sample in a study of response to subunit inactivated influenza vaccine. MiXCR was run by TCRdb on the RT-PCR reads, yielding one entry per CDR3 protein. This sample has about 520,000 distinct CDR3 sequences, with 7.2% found just once. Sequenced here: PBMCs from blood, sampled less than 30 months after vaccination. The receptors here all came from a man between 50 and 75 years old who received an inactivated influenza vaccine.

This clonotype was observed many times. This CDR3 reads CASRFRPGTSMNTQYF. The CDR3 DNA is TGTGCCAGCAGATTCCGACCCGGGACTAGCATGAATACGCAGTATTTT. The chain employs TRBV6-1 and TRBJ2-3, with TRBD2 matching over 9 bases. The CDR3 spans 16 residues. With 6 bases clipped from V and 7 bases from J, the junction kept 14 bases outside the gene matches. Per the germline V gene, CDR1 is MNHNS and CDR2 is SASEGT.

This clonotype was seen only a few times. The genes are TRBV27 and TRBJ1-1, with D maybe TRBD1 (5 bases). The CDR3 is 13 residues long. Germline assignment: CDR1 MNHEY and CDR2 SMNVEV (reference sequence). Trimming removed 4 bases at V and 2 bases at J, with 8 bases between. The CDR3 DNA sequence: TGTGCCAGCAGTTGGGGGGTAAACACTGAAGCTTTCTTT. Translating gives CASSWGVNTEAFF.

This clonotype came up a few times. This sequence joins TRBV12-3 or TRBV12-4 and TRBJ2-7, with 8 nucleotides matching TRBD1. V lost 6 bases, J lost 3 bases, and 10 bases stayed unmatched. This CDR3 is 15 amino acids long. The CDR3 spells CASRGGAGGIYEQYF. The CDR3 DNA reads as TGTGCCAGCAGGGGGGGAGCAGGGGGCATCTACGAGCAGTACTTC.

This clonotype was detected a few times. The V gene is TRBV20-1, the J gene TRBJ2-7; a possible D gene is TRBD2 (5 bases). Looked up from germline, CDR1 is DFQATT and CDR2 is SNEGSKA (reference sequence). This CDR3 is 16 amino acids long. The V gene lost 0 bases and the J gene lost 4 bases, with 19 bases spanning the gap. The chain's CDR3 is CSAREDIAGGPYEQYF. In DNA form, the CDR3 reads TGCAGTGCTAGAGAAGATATAGCTGGAGGACCATACGAGCAGTACTTC.

This clonotype has only a few counts. The chain is built from TRBV9 and TRBJ2-5, with TRBD2 matching 9 bases. The CDR3 has 17 residues. V dropped 0 bases and J dropped 2; count of bases not matched to a gene: 8. CDR1 and CDR2 (germline): SGDLS, YYNGEE. This CDR3 reads CASSVGGLAGTQETQYF. In DNA form, the CDR3 reads TGTGCCAGCAGCGTAGGTGGGCTAGCGGGGACACAAGAGACCCAGTACTTC.

CDR3 amino acids: CASSPPSGQRYGYTF. The CDR3 DNA follows: TGTGCCAGCTCACCACCTTCGGGACAGAGATATGGCTACACCTTC. The chain has TRBV18 and TRBJ1-2; 7 bases are shared with TRBD1. The J segment lost 5 bases and the V segment lost 0 bases, leaving 6 bases of the junction unmatched. This CDR3 contains 15 residues. The germline V gene encodes CDR1 KGHSH and CDR2 LQKENI.

The chain joins TRBV28 to TRBJ2-1, with a weak D call TRBD2 (6 bases). V lost 2 bases and J lost 8, with 16 bases in between. The CDR3 loop spans 15 amino acids. CDR1 and CDR2 (germline): MDHEN, SYDVKM. CDR3 protein: CASSLRGTGRDEQFF. Written as DNA, the CDR3 is TGTGCCAGCAGTTTACGAGGGACTGGGAGAGATGAGCAGTTCTTC. Supplemented by reference TRBV28 and TRBJ2-1, the full variable domain reads DVKVTQSSRYLVKRTGEKVFLECVQDMDHENMFWYRQDPGLGLRLIYFSYDVKMKEKGDIPEGYSVSREKKERFSLILESASTNQTSMYLCASSLRGTGRDEQFFGPGTRLTVL.

This clonotype was detected ten times or more. This chain uses TRBV5-1 with TRBJ2-1, with TRBD2 identical over 7 bases. Trimming removed 4 bases from V and 3 bases from J; junction bases left unmatched: 4. CDR1 is SGHRS, CDR2 YFSETQ, per germline. This CDR3 comprises 14 residues. The CDR3 nucleotides read TGCGCCAGCAGCCAGCGGACTAGCTACAATGAGCAGTTCTTC. This translates into CASSQRTSYNEQFF.

This clonotype occurred many times. The chain links TRBV28 to TRBJ2-7; D is undetermined. This CDR3 has 13 amino acids. The V gene's germline CDR1 is MDHEN and CDR2 SYDVKM. V dropped 7 bases and J dropped 3 bases, with 13 bases sitting between them. DNA for the CDR3: TGTGCCAGCACCACGCCTAGTATCTACGAGCAGTACTTC. It yields the protein CASTTPSIYEQYF.

The rearrangement joins TRBV7-9 to TRBJ2-5; possibly TRBD1 for D (5 bases). Germline loops: CDR1 SEHNR, CDR2 FQNEAQ (reference sequence). This CDR3 has 15 residues. V was clipped by 6 bases and J by 2 bases, with 16 bases between them. In DNA form, the CDR3 reads TGTGCCAGCAGTAGGGCAGGGATACTACAAGAGACCCAGTACTTC. Translating gives CASSRAGILQETQYF.

The V gene is TRBV28, the J gene TRBJ2-5, with D possibly TRBD2 on 6 matching bases. Deletions cut 6 bases from V and 0 bases from J, with 14 bases between. The CDR3 sequence is 15 residues long. CDR1 is MDHEN, CDR2 SYDVKM, per germline. The CDR3 spells CASRSLGLYQETQYF. For the CDR3, the DNA is TGTGCCAGCAGGAGCTTGGGACTTTACCAAGAGACCCAGTACTTC.

This clonotype was seen ten or more times. V and J are TRBV9 and TRBJ2-7; possibly TRBD2 for D (5 bases). Trimming left V 0 bases short and J 2 bases short, with 9 bases between. The CDR3 has 14 residues. Germline-derived CDR1 and CDR2 are SGDLS and YYNGEE. The CDR3 DNA is TGTGCCAGCAGCGTAGGGACTGGCGCCTACGAGCAGTACTTC. This translates into CASSVGTGAYEQYF.

This clonotype was detected many times. The chain's CDR3 is CASSLVGFATNEKLFF. In DNA, the CDR3 is TGCGCCAGCAGCTTGGTTGGATTTGCAACTAATGAAAAACTGTTTTTT. V gene TRBV5-1 combines with J gene TRBJ1-4; D not resolved. The V and J ends lost 0 bases and 0 bases respectively, with 9 bases between them. The CDR3 loop spans 16 amino acids. Per the germline V gene, CDR1 is SGHRS and CDR2 is YFSETQ.

This clonotype was recorded a few times. V gene TRBV12-3 or TRBV12-4 combines with J gene TRBJ1-6; D remains unclear. The CDR3 sequence is 13 residues long. V lost 6 bases and J lost 10, with 13 bases in between. The CDR3 nucleotides read TGTGCCAGCAGCCCCTCGAGGATCTCACCCCTCCACTTT. As protein: CASSPSRISPLHF.